This section outlines one T cell receptor (beta chain) sequence together with its context. The target antigen is unknown. This CDR3 spans 14 amino acids. The ends lost 2 bases at V and 7 bases at J; junction bases unmatched: 6. Per the germline V gene, CDR1 is MDHEN and CDR2 is SYDVKM. Profiled with immunoSEQ multiplex PCR; TCRdb holds only in-frame clones, not every one. Found here are approximately 90,000 clones, 75% to 95% of them singletons; the top ten hold 6%. The data belong to a study of graft-versus-host responses after intestinal transplantation. This chain links TRBV28 with TRBJ1-1, with 8 bases matching TRBD1. The TCR was taken from a human donor who received an intestinal transplant. Material: unstimulated CD8+ T cells sorted from spleen or lymph node cells, obtained before intestinal transplant. The CDR3: CASSLQGAYSEAFF. The CDR3 DNA reads as TGTGCCAGCAGTTTACAGGGGGCTTATAGTGAAGCTTTCTTT.